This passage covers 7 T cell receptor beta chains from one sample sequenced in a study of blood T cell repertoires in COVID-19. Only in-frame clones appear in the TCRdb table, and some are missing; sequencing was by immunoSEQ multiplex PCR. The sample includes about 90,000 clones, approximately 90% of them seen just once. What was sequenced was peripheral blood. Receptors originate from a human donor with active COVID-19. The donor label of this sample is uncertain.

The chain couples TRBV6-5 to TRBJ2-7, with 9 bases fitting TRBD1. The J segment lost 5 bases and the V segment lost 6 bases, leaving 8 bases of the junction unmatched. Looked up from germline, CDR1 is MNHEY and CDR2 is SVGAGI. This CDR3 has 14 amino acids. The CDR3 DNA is TGTGCCAGCAGCCGATACAGGGGGCGCAACGAGCAGTACTTC. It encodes CASSRYRGRNEQYF.

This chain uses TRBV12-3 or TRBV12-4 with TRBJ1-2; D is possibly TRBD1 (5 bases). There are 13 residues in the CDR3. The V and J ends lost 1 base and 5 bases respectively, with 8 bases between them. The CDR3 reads CASSLGGGYGYTF. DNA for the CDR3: TGTGCCAGCAGTTTAGGCGGGGGTTATGGCTACACCTTC.

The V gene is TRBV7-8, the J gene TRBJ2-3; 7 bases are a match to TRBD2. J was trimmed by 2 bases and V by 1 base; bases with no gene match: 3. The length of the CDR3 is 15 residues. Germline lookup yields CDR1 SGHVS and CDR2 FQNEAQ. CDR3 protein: CASSLVRDYTDTQYF. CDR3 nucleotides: TGTGCCAGCAGCTTAGTCCGGGACTACACAGATACGCAGTATTTT.

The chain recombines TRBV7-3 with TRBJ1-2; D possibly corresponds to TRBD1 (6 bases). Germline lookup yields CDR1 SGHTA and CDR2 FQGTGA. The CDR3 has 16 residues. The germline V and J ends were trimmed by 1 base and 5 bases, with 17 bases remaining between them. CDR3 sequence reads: CASSLNHLPGQYGYTF. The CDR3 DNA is TGTGCCAGCAGCTTAAATCACCTCCCGGGACAATATGGCTACACCTTC.

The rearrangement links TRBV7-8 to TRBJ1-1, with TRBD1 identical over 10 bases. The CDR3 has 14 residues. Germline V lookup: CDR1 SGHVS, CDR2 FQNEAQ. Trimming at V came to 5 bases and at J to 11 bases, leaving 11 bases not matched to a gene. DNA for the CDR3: TGTGCCAGCAGCGGCGCCGGGACAGGGGCAGTGGCTTTCTTT. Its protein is CASSGAGTGAVAFF.

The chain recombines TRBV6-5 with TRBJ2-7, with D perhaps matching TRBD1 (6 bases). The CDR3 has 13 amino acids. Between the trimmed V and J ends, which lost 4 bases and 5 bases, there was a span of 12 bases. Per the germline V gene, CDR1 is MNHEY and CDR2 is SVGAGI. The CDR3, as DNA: TGTGCCAGCAGTTGGCTGAGGGGGAACGAGCAGTACTTC. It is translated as CASSWLRGNEQYF.

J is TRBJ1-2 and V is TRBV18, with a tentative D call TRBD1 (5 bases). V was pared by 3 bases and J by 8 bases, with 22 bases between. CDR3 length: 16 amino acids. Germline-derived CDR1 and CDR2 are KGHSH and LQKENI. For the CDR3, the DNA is TGTGCCAGCTCACCGAATCTTTATGGGGCAGCGCGGGGCTACACCTTC. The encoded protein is CASSPNLYGAARGYTF.